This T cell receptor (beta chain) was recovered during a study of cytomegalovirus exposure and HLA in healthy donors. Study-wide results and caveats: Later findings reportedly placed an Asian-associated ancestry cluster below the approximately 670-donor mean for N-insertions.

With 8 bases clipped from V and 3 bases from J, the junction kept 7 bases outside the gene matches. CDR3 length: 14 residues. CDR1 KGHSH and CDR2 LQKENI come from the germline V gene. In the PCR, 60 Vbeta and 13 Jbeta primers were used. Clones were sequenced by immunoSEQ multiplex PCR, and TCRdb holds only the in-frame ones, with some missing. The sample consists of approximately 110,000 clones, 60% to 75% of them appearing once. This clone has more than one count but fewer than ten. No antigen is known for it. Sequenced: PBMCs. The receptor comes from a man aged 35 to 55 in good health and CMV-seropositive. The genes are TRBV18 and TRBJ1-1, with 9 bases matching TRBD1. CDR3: CASRVGQGDTEAFF. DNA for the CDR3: TGTGCCAGCCGTGTGGGACAGGGTGACACTGAAGCTTTCTTT.